This T cell receptor (beta chain) was profiled in a study of glioma-infiltrating T cells after dendritic cell vaccination. Study information: Between about 2003 and 2013, patients got autologous tumor lysate-pulsed dendritic cell vaccines. Dendritic cell vaccine was injected intradermally three times, biweekly.

The immunoSEQ assay amplified TCRB CDR3 from up to about 2 ug DNA. The method was immunoSEQ multiplex PCR; TCRdb's version includes in-frame clones alone and lacks a portion of them. The data contain about 73,000 clones, about four fifths of them singletons. This receptor was taken from a human donor with glioblastoma. Sequences were derived from blood, sampled before dendritic cell vaccination.

The CDR3 is CASTYPGTYAGELFF. The CDR3 bases are TGTGCCAGCACCTACCCCGGGACATACGCCGGGGAGCTGTTTTTT. The rearrangement links TRBV5-4 to TRBJ2-2, with TRBD1 as a possible D gene (6 bases). V dropped 6 bases and J dropped 6 bases, with 18 bases sitting between them. This CDR3 has 15 residues. CDR1 and CDR2 (germline): SGHNT, YYREEE (reference sequence).